These 18 T cell receptor beta chains share one sample of origin, sequenced in a study of T cells in Graves' hyperthyroidism and ophthalmopathy. TCR beta CDR3 regions were amplified from RNA transcripts. The HTBI primer set served for first-round RT-PCR of the TCR CDR3. In TCRdb, the multiplex PCR reads were re-called with MiXCR into one record per CDR3 protein. This table holds 350,000 to 450,000 distinct CDR3 sequences, about a sixth found once. Sample: blood. The receptors were sampled from a woman aged 30 to 39 with Graves' hyperthyroidism that later progressed to Graves' ophthalmopathy.

This clonotype was counted many times. The chain uses TRBV6-5 and TRBJ1-4, with 8 positions matching TRBD1. The CDR3 is 19 amino acids. Trimming removed 2 bases from V and 1 base from J; junction bases left unmatched: 12. CDR1 is MNHEY and CDR2 is SVGAGI in the germline V gene. The CDR3 nucleotides read TGTGCCAGCAGTTACCGATGGCTGCAGGGGGCGTTAACTAATGAAAAACTGTTTTTT. Its protein is CASSYRWLQGALTNEKLFF.

Ten or more counts support this clonotype. The chain combines TRBV7-2 with TRBJ1-3, with D hard to call. V lost 6 bases and J lost 4, with 7 bases in between. The germline V gene encodes CDR1 SGHTA and CDR2 FQGNSA. CDR3 length: 12 amino acids. This CDR3 is CASSQSGNTIYF. The CDR3 nucleotides are TGTGCCAGCAGTCAGAGCGGAAACACCATATATTTT.

This clonotype was found many times. V is TRBV7-2 and J is TRBJ2-1; weak D call: TRBD2 (6 bases). Germline-derived CDR1 and CDR2 are SGHTA and FQGNSA. V was cut by 5 bases and J by 4 bases, with 24 bases left in between. The CDR3 totals 18 residues. The CDR3 bases are TGTGCCAGCAGCCGGACCCCATTCCGGGACGGGAGATACAATGAGCAGTTCTTC. Amino acid sequence: CASSRTPFRDGRYNEQFF.

This clonotype was counted ten times or more. This chain links TRBV19 with TRBJ1-1; TRBD1 matches 7 bases. In germline, CDR1 is LNHDA, CDR2 SQIVND (reference sequence). J gave up 1 base and V 5 bases, and 7 bases lay outside the gene matches. CDR3 size: 15 residues. CDR3 protein: CASSLMDRQNTEAFF. CDR3 DNA: TGTGCCAGTAGTCTAATGGACAGGCAGAACACTGAAGCTTTCTTT.

This clonotype was recorded at least ten times. This chain joins TRBV5-1 and TRBJ2-5, with 8 positions matching TRBD1. This CDR3 is 17 amino acids long. The V and J ends lost 3 bases and 1 base, in that order; junction bases with no gene match: 11. Germline V gene data show CDR1 as SGHRS and CDR2 as YFSETQ. Written as DNA, the CDR3 is TGCGCCAGCAGCTGGGACAGGCACGGGGGCACCCAAGAGACCCAGTACTTC. This gives the protein CASSWDRHGGTQETQYF.

This clonotype was observed at least ten times. The chain uses TRBV28 and TRBJ1-2; TRBD1 is a possible D gene (6 bases). Germline lookup yields CDR1 MDHEN and CDR2 SYDVKM. Trimming removed 6 bases from V and 4 bases from J, with 18 bases in between. The CDR3 consists of 15 residues. DNA for the CDR3: TGTGCCAGCAGAATAAGGGGGGGTTCTGGCTATGGCTACACCTTC. This sequence encodes CASRIRGGSGYGYTF.

This clonotype was seen at least ten times. The rearrangement links TRBV2 to TRBJ2-7; either TRBD1 or TRBD2 may fit D (5 bases each). Trimming removed 8 bases from V and 6 bases from J, with 20 bases in between. The CDR3 totals 14 residues. Looked up from germline, CDR1 is SNHLY and CDR2 is FYNNEI. CDR3 DNA: TGTGCCAGCCGGCCGGGGCCCTATGGGGCCGAGCAGTACTTC. Translation gives CASRPGPYGAEQYF.

This clonotype was counted only a few times. The V call is TRBV28, the J call TRBJ2-4; a weak D match, TRBD1 (6 bases). Looked up from germline, CDR1 is MDHEN and CDR2 is SYDVKM. This CDR3 spans 14 amino acids. V lost 3 bases and J lost 7, with 13 bases in between. The CDR3 loop is CASSFHWGQNIQYF. The DNA of the CDR3 is TGTGCCAGCAGTTTCCATTGGGGGCAGAACATTCAGTACTTC.

The genes are TRBV28 and TRBJ2-7; TRBD1 is a possible D gene (7 bases). Trimming removed 5 bases from V and 6 bases from J, with 23 bases in between. The germline CDR1 and CDR2 sequences are MDHEN and SYDVKM. The CDR3 totals 16 residues. The CDR3 DNA reads TGTGCCAGCAGTCCAGACCGAACAGGGGTAGCGGCCGAGCAGTACTTC. This translates into CASSPDRTGVAAEQYF.

This clonotype appeared many times. The V call is TRBV6-2 or TRBV6-3, the J call TRBJ2-5; TRBD1 might be the D (6 bases). From germline, CDR1 is MNHEY and CDR2 SVGEGT. Between the trimmed V and J ends, which lost 5 bases and 2 bases, there was a span of 15 bases. The CDR3 spans 15 residues. CDR3 region: CASSRQATTQETQYF. In DNA, the CDR3 is TGTGCCAGCAGTCGACAGGCGACGACACAAGAGACCCAGTACTTC.

This clonotype was counted ten times or more. This rearrangement joins TRBV6-1 to TRBJ1-2, with 7 bases identical to TRBD1. Per the germline V gene, CDR1 is MNHNS and CDR2 is SASEGT. V shed 9 bases, J shed 2 bases, and the junction held 6 bases outside the gene matches. The CDR3 loop spans 13 amino acids. CDR3 residues: CARGDSLNYGYTF. The DNA for the CDR3 is TGTGCCAGAGGGGACAGCTTAAACTATGGCTACACCTTC.

This clonotype was picked up one time. The J gene is TRBJ1-1, the V gene TRBV7-3; no clear D. The CDR3 spans 13 residues. Trimming removed 5 bases at V and 2 bases at J, with 9 bases between. In germline, CDR1 is SGHTA, CDR2 FQGTGA. The CDR3, as DNA: TGTGCCAGCAGCCCGCAGCCAAACACTGAAGCTTTCTTT. It is translated as CASSPQPNTEAFF.

This chain links TRBV11-1 with TRBJ2-1; possibly TRBD1 or TRBD2 for D (6 bases each). The CDR3 is made up of 13 amino acids. Per the germline V gene, CDR1 is SGHAT and CDR2 is FQDESV (reference sequence). The germline V and J ends were trimmed by 5 bases and 9 bases, with 14 bases remaining between them. CDR3: CASSLTRGREQFF. In DNA form, the CDR3 reads TGTGCCAGCAGCCTGACACGGGGGCGTGAGCAGTTCTTC.

Ten or more counts support this clonotype. This sequence joins TRBV6-1 and TRBJ2-1, with 9 bases identical to TRBD2. Trimming at V came to 6 bases and at J to 4 bases, leaving 16 bases not matched to a gene. The CDR3 spans 18 residues. In germline, CDR1 is MNHNS, CDR2 SASEGT. The CDR3 bases are TGTGCCAGCAGCCCCGGATTTCGTCTAGCGGGGACTTACAATGAGCAGTTCTTC. This sequence encodes CASSPGFRLAGTYNEQFF.

The sample holds many counts of this clonotype. The J gene is TRBJ1-1, the V gene TRBV19; the D is unclear. CDR3 length: 15 residues. Germline V gene sequence: CDR1 LNHDA, CDR2 SQIVND (reference sequence). The V gene lost 7 bases and the J gene lost 0 bases, with 15 bases spanning the gap. In DNA, the CDR3 is TGTGCCAGTACCCCGGTTCGTCGATTGAACACTGAAGCTTTCTTT. It is translated as CASTPVRRLNTEAFF.

This clonotype was seen many times. V is TRBV6-1 and J is TRBJ2-5; D uncertain. V was trimmed by 5 bases and J by 3 bases, leaving 10 bases between them. Looked up from germline, CDR1 is MNHNS and CDR2 is SASEGT. The CDR3 spans 13 residues. CDR3 region: CASSRSWEETQYF. The CDR3 bases are TGTGCCAGCAGTCGCAGTTGGGAAGAGACCCAGTACTTC.

This clonotype was counted ten times or more. The rearrangement links TRBV20-1 to TRBJ2-7, with D tentatively TRBD1 (5 bases). The CDR3 is 13 amino acids. Germline V gene data show CDR1 as DFQATT and CDR2 as SNEGSKA (reference sequence). The V gene lost 4 bases and the J gene lost 3 bases, with 13 bases spanning the gap. As DNA, the CDR3 is TGCAGTGCTATATGGAAGGGGCGCTACGAGCAGTACTTC. Its protein is CSAIWKGRYEQYF.

This clonotype was counted only a few times. The rearrangement joins TRBV29-1 to TRBJ2-2, with D perhaps matching TRBD1 or TRBD2 (5 bases each). The V and J ends lost 6 bases and 5 bases respectively, with 19 bases between them. The CDR3 is 15 amino acids. Germline V gives CDR1 SQVTM, CDR2 ANQGSEA. The DNA for the CDR3 is TGCAGCGTCGTCGTAACCGGGACCGAGACCGGGGAGCTGTTTTTT. This sequence encodes CSVVVTGTETGELFF.